Listed here is a single TCR beta chain. The data derive from a study of blood T cell repertoires in COVID-19. CDR1 SGHRS and CDR2 YFSETQ come from the germline V gene. CDR3 length equals 14 residues. V shed 4 bases and J 3 bases; nucleotides not matched to a gene: 1. Data came from immunoSEQ multiplex PCR; TCRdb stores just in-frame clones and leaves some out. The sample has fewer than 350,000 clones; 80% to 90% are singletons. Cohort assignment relied on participant-reported clinical history. This chain connects TRBV5-1 to TRBJ2-7, with 13 bases matching TRBD2. This TCR was sampled from a woman aged 40-49 years with acute COVID-19. The sequenced material came from PBMCs or T cells enriched from blood (not recorded which). CDR3 region: CASSRTSGSYEQYF. The CDR3 bases are TGCGCCAGCAGCCGGACTAGCGGGAGCTACGAGCAGTACTTC. Complete variable domain (other parts from reference TRBV5-1 and TRBJ2-7): KAGVTQTPRYLIKTRGQQVTLSCSPISGHRSVSWYQQTPGQGLQFLFEYFSETQRNKGNFPGRFSGRQFSNSRSEMNVSTLELGDSALYLCASSRTSGSYEQYFGPGTRLTVT.